This T cell receptor (beta chain) stems from a study of shared clonotypes between healthy human individuals. Study results and caveats: Generation probabilities of non-shared clonotypes were lower (relative to those shared by all four donors).

Terminally differentiated effector memory CD45RA+ cells were excluded by CCR7 positive selection of CD45RO-negative cells. On this clone: The antigen remains undetermined.

Sorted subsets were amplified in replicate PCRs using 200 ng DNA, about 30,000 T cell genomes. The protocol was immunoSEQ multiplex PCR, while the TCRdb copy is restricted to in-frame clones and leaves out a portion. The sample records approximately 2,000,000 clones, 80% to 95% being singletons. Sequenced input: naive CD8+ T cells from PBMCs. The TCR comes from a man aged 18 to 30 in good health. Some clones in this sample may be carry-over from other donors' samples.

The CDR3 DNA reads as TGCGCCAGCAGCTTTTCCCCCCCCCGGACAGGGAGGGTCAATGAGCAGTTCTTC. This encodes CASSFSPPRTGRVNEQFF. The chain has TRBV5-1 and TRBJ2-1; TRBD1 might be the D (8 bases). The germline CDR1 and CDR2 sequences are SGHRS and YFSETQ. The ends were cut back, 2 bases at V and 6 bases at J, with 24 bases in the middle. This CDR3 has 18 residues.